What follows are 13 T cell receptor beta chains derived from one specimen sequenced in a study of identifying expanded T cells in peripheral blood. Clones were read by immunoSEQ multiplex PCR, and TCRdb kept only the in-frame ones, dropping some. The sample lists over 80,000 clones, about 90% occurring once. Sequencing was carried out using blood. The receptors stem from a person aged 18 to 75 in good health.

This chain links TRBV5-8 with TRBJ2-2; D possibly matches TRBD1 or TRBD2 (5 bases each). This CDR3 has 16 amino acids. Trimming cost V 2 bases and J 5 bases, with 16 bases left between them. Germline values: CDR1 SGHTS, CDR2 YDEGEE. The CDR3 coding sequence is TGTGCCAGCAGCTTAACTTGGGGGACCCGGACCGGGGAGCTGTTTTTT. Translated: CASSLTWGTRTGELFF.

CDR3 loop: CASSLLGRSTGELFF. In nucleotides, the CDR3 is TGTGCCAGCAGCTTGCTAGGGAGGAGCACCGGGGAGCTGTTTTTT. This sequence joins TRBV7-8 and TRBJ2-2; perhaps TRBD2 as D (6 bases). CDR3 length: 15 residues. V was shortened by 3 bases and J by 4 bases, with 12 bases between the two germline ends. Germline lookup yields CDR1 SGHVS and CDR2 FQNEAQ.

This chain links TRBV6-1 with TRBJ2-7; TRBD2 is a possible D gene (5 bases). The CDR3 contains 16 residues. Deletions cut 0 bases from V and 1 base from J, with 13 bases between. Germline V lookup: CDR1 MNHNS, CDR2 SASEGT. The CDR3 region has the DNA TGTGCCAGCAGTGAAGCGGTCCGTCGGAGGTCCTACGAGCAGTACTTC. Residues: CASSEAVRRRSYEQYF.

For this clone: In the same sample, other DNA sequences code for this CDR3. This sequence joins TRBV15 and TRBJ2-7; possible D gene TRBD2, 6 bases. Trimming took 0 bases from V and 2 from J, leaving 14 bases between them. The CDR3 has 16 residues. CDR1 is LNHNV and CDR2 is YYDKDF in the germline V gene (reference sequence). CDR3 in amino acids: CATSRDGSGGTYEQYF. In nucleotides, the CDR3 is TGTGCCACCAGCAGAGATGGATCCGGGGGTACCTACGAGCAGTACTTC.

The chain joins TRBV19 to TRBJ1-2, with 12 bases lining up with TRBD1. Per germline, CDR1 LNHDA and CDR2 SQIVND (reference sequence). Trimming removed 8 bases from V and 4 bases from J; junction bases left unmatched: 2. There are 13 residues in the CDR3. The CDR3: CASQGQGAYGYTF. CDR3 in DNA: TGTGCCAGTCAGGGACAGGGGGCCTATGGCTACACCTTC.

V is TRBV6-5 and J is TRBJ2-2; no clear D. V lost 6 bases and J 1 base, leaving 9 bases between the germline ends. Germline CDR1 MNHEY, CDR2 SVGAGI. The CDR3 totals 14 residues. For the CDR3, the DNA is TGTGCCAGCAGAAGAACAGAGAACACCGGGGAGCTGTTTTTT. Its translation is CASRRTENTGELFF.

The chain employs TRBV6-1 and TRBJ1-1; D not certain. Germline V lookup: CDR1 MNHNS, CDR2 SASEGT. The CDR3 sequence is 15 residues long. Trimming left V 4 bases short and J 4 bases short, with 16 bases between. The CDR3 DNA reads TGTGCCAGCAGTGTAGGACCGGAGTTGGGCACTGAAGCTTTCTTT. It translates to CASSVGPELGTEAFF.

V gene TRBV5-1 combines with J gene TRBJ1-6; the match to TRBD1 covers 7 bases. Germline lookup yields CDR1 SGHRS and CDR2 YFSETQ. Trimming at V came to 2 bases and at J to 7 bases, leaving 3 bases not matched to a gene. The CDR3 extends over 14 amino acids. The CDR3 region is CASSLGTANSPLHF. CDR3 in DNA: TGCGCCAGCAGCTTAGGGACAGCCAATTCACCCCTCCACTTT. Full variable domain (outside the CDR3, taken from reference TRBV5-1 and TRBJ1-6): KAGVTQTPRYLIKTRGQQVTLSCSPISGHRSVSWYQQTPGQGLQFLFEYFSETQRNKGNFPGRFSGRQFSNSRSEMNVSTLELGDSALYLCASSLGTANSPLHFGNGTRLTVT.

The V and J genes are TRBV30 and TRBJ2-1, with D possibly TRBD2 on 6 matching bases. The CDR3 runs to 14 residues. V lost 2 bases, J lost 9 bases, and 17 bases lay in between. Germline CDR1 and CDR2: GTSNPN and SVGIG (reference sequence). Written as DNA, the CDR3 is TGTGCCTGGAGTCGTATCCCTGGGGGGATTGAGCAGTTCTTC. Translating it yields CAWSRIPGGIEQFF. Full variable domain (outside the CDR3, taken from reference TRBV30 and TRBJ2-1): SQTIHQWPATLVQPVGSPLSLECTVEGTSNPNLYWYRQAAGRGLQLLFYSVGIGQISSEVPQNLSASRPQDRQFILSSKKLLLSDSGFYLCAWSRIPGGIEQFFGPGTRLTVL.

The chain joins TRBV6-5 to TRBJ2-5; D is perhaps TRBD2 (6 bases). The CDR3 length is 16 residues. Germline values: CDR1 MNHEY, CDR2 SVGAGI. The V and J ends lost 3 bases and 2 bases respectively, with 16 bases between them. The chain's CDR3 is CASSYMEGAGQETQYF. As DNA, the CDR3 is TGTGCCAGCAGTTATATGGAGGGAGCCGGTCAAGAGACCCAGTACTTC.

J is TRBJ1-1 and V is TRBV2; D unclear. The CDR3 sequence is 15 residues long. Germline V CDR1 and CDR2: SNHLY, FYNNEI. V lost 4 bases and J lost 0, with 12 bases in between. CDR3 in amino acids: CASSVGIQMNTEAFF. The CDR3 nucleotides read TGTGCCAGCAGTGTCGGAATCCAGATGAACACTGAAGCTTTCTTT.

This sequence joins TRBV11-2 and TRBJ1-5, with D uncertain. Germline V gene data show CDR1 as SGHAT and CDR2 as FQNNGV. The CDR3 has 15 residues. V lost 5 bases and J 7 bases, leaving 18 bases between the germline ends. The CDR3 loop reads CASSPGGWDGQPQHF. CDR3 sequence (DNA): TGTGCCAGCAGCCCGGGCGGTTGGGATGGGCAGCCCCAGCATTTT.

The chain combines TRBV18 with TRBJ1-3; D call uncertain. V shed 1 base and J shed 0 bases, with 10 bases lying between them. This CDR3 comprises 16 residues. CDR1 and CDR2 (germline): KGHSH, LQKENI. CDR3 nucleotide sequence: TGTGCCAGCTCACCACGGTACAGTATCTCTGGAAACACCATATATTTT. Translated: CASSPRYSISGNTIYF.